The 2 T cell receptor beta chains presented below share a single source sample, sequenced in a study of vaccination and CD4 T cells after COVID-19. Which antigens these TCRs recognize remains unknown. This sample's treatment: approximately 10-day PBMC culture with coronavirus spike peptide pools or control peptides (ViraFEST assay). At the Johns Hopkins FTIC core, DNA taken from cultured CD4+ T cells was sequenced by way of the Oncomine TCR Beta short-read assay. TCRdb processed the PCR reads anew with MiXCR; each CDR3 protein has one entry. The sample lists under 25,000 distinct CDR3 sequences; about 59% were seen once. Sequencing was done on a sample of CD4+ T cells from blood, cultured in vitro. All receptors derive from a human donor who had recovered from COVID-19.

This clonotype was picked up one time. The J gene is TRBJ1-1, the V gene TRBV6-5; D gene ambiguous. The germline CDR1 and CDR2 sequences are MNHEY and SVGAGI. This CDR3 contains 15 residues. Trimming left V 2 bases short and J 4 bases short, with 14 bases between. The CDR3 spells CASSYGRAVGTEAFF. CDR3 in DNA: TGTGCCAGCAGTTACGGTAGGGCTGTGGGCACTGAAGCTTTCTTT.

The chain couples TRBV7-2 to TRBJ2-7; TRBD2 aligns across 10 bases. The CDR3 has 15 amino acids. The V segment lost 2 bases and the J segment 2 bases; nucleotides outside the gene matches: 3. CDR1 is SGHTA and CDR2 is FQGNSA in the germline V gene. CDR3 protein: CASSLTAGGAYEQYF. The DNA for the CDR3 is TGTGCCAGCAGCTTAACAGCGGGAGGGGCCTACGAGCAGTACTTC.